The 26 T cell receptor beta chains reported below all come from one sample, sequenced in a study of beta chain features in type 1 diabetes. Notes on the study in general: TCRB CDR3s from Type 1 diabetes patients were moderately but significantly shorter in all four CD4+ subsets.

Sequenced material consisted of expressed TCRB transcripts (all of the isolated RNA was reverse transcribed). Sequencing used immunoSEQ multiplex PCR; TCRdb keeps in-frame clones, though not all of them. The sample carries 200,000 to 250,000 clones, roughly 13% recorded once. For these TCRs, the target antigens are not known. Sequenced input: naive CD4+ T cells from blood. Source of these receptors: a man younger than 45 with type 1 diabetes.

The rearrangement uses TRBV5-1 and TRBJ2-5; D is undetermined. The CDR3 covers 15 residues. V gave up 4 bases and J gave up 3 bases, with 16 bases separating them. Germline loops: CDR1 SGHRS, CDR2 YFSETQ. CDR3 protein: CASSTPTPTKETQYF. As DNA, the CDR3 is TGCGCCAGCAGCACCCCGACACCGACGAAAGAGACCCAGTACTTC. The variable domain in full, completed from reference TRBV5-1 and TRBJ2-5, reads KAGVTQTPRYLIKTRGQQVTLSCSPISGHRSVSWYQQTPGQGLQFLFEYFSETQRNKGNFPGRFSGRQFSNSRSEMNVSTLELGDSALYLCASSTPTPTKETQYFGPGTRLLVL.

This clone was seen a handful of times. Compared with germline, one end of the junction differs, possibly owing to a read error. This chain uses TRBV7-9 with TRBJ2-4, with no clear D. The CDR3 is made up of 13 amino acids. From germline, CDR1 is SEHNR and CDR2 FQNEAQ (reference sequence). CDR3 coding DNA: TGTGCCAGCAGCTTAGCTGACTTAAACCTTCAGTACTTC. Translated: CASSLADLNLQYF. The full variable domain, its missing parts supplied by reference TRBV7-9 and TRBJ2-4, is DTGVSQNPRHKITKRGQNVTFRCDPISEHNRLYWYRQTLGQGPEFLTYFQNEAQLEKSRLLSDRFSAERPKGSFSTLEIQRTEQGDSAMYLCASSLADLNLQYFGAGTRLSVL.

The chain carries TRBV19 and TRBJ2-5, with D perhaps matching TRBD1 (5 bases). CDR3 length equals 15 residues. Per germline, CDR1 LNHDA and CDR2 SQIVND (reference sequence). Trimming took 0 bases from V and 4 from J, leaving 12 bases between them. The CDR3 nucleotides are TGTGCCAGTAGTATAGATGTAGGTAGGGGAGAGACCCAGTACTTC. Translated: CASSIDVGRGETQYF.

This clone was detected a few times. The chain carries TRBV4-1 and TRBJ1-6; D remains ambiguous. Trimming removed 4 bases at V and 5 bases at J, with 18 bases between. CDR1 and CDR2 from the germline V gene are MGHRA and YSYEKL. CDR3 size: 17 residues. The DNA of the CDR3 is TGCGCCAGCAGCCTCTTGGCGCCCACGAGGGATAATTCACCCCTCCACTTT. Its protein product is CASSLLAPTRDNSPLHF.

The chain has TRBV5-1 and TRBJ2-1; unclear D gene. The CDR3 has 15 residues. V was trimmed by 0 bases and J by 4 bases, leaving 11 bases between them. The germline V gene encodes CDR1 SGHRS and CDR2 YFSETQ. CDR3 bases: TGCGCCAGCAGCTTGGTTCCAGGTAATTACAATGAGCAGTTCTTC. As protein: CASSLVPGNYNEQFF.

This clone was seen only a few times. The CDR3 loop is CASSSWTGFSGANVLTF. The CDR3 nucleotides are TGTGCCAGCAGCTCGTGGACAGGGTTCTCTGGGGCCAACGTCCTGACTTTC. V usage is TRBV5-4 and J usage is TRBJ2-6; 8 bases are a match to TRBD1. From germline, CDR1 is SGHNT and CDR2 YYREEE (reference sequence). The CDR3 loop spans 17 amino acids. Trimming removed 3 bases from V and 0 bases from J; junction bases left unmatched: 5. Filled out from reference TRBV5-4 and TRBJ2-6, the complete variable domain reads ETGVTQSPTHLIKTRGQQVTLRCSSQSGHNTVSWYQQALGQGPQFIFQYYREEENGRGNFPPRFSGLQFPNYSSELNVNALELDDSALYLCASSSWTGFSGANVLTFGAGSRLTVL.

J is TRBJ1-6 and V is TRBV27, with D perhaps matching TRBD1 (6 bases). The V gene lost 2 bases and the J gene lost 5 bases, with 19 bases spanning the gap. The CDR3 length is 18 residues. CDR1 is MNHEY, CDR2 SMNVEV, per germline (reference sequence). CDR3 DNA sequence: TGTGCCAGCAGTTTACGGCCCCCCGGACAGATGAATAATTCACCCCTCCACTTT. Translation: CASSLRPPGQMNNSPLHF.

This clone was seen more than once but under ten times. The chain links TRBV5-6 to TRBJ1-2; D gene unclear. Trimming shortened V by 6 bases and J by 6 bases, and 12 bases separated the two germline ends. The germline V gene has CDR1 SGHDT and CDR2 YYEEEE. The CDR3 contains 12 residues. CDR3 region: CASKMTSDGYTF. CDR3 DNA: TGTGCCAGCAAAATGACTTCGGATGGCTACACCTTC.

V usage is TRBV4-2 and J usage is TRBJ2-1, with 8 bases aligning to TRBD1. V was clipped by 0 bases and J by 8 bases; unmatched bases: 12. Germline values: CDR1 LGHNA, CDR2 YNFKEQ. CDR3 size: 17 residues. The CDR3: CASSQDRIGTGSDEQFF. The DNA of the CDR3 is TGTGCCAGCAGCCAAGATCGAATCGGGACAGGTAGCGATGAGCAGTTCTTC.

This CDR3 reads CASSLRVGGSTDTQYF. CDR3 DNA: TGTGCCAGCAGCCTCCGGGTCGGCGGGAGCACAGATACGCAGTATTTT. The chain recombines TRBV11-3 with TRBJ2-3; tentatively, D is TRBD2 (5 bases). The ends were cut back, 5 bases at V and 0 bases at J, with 15 bases in the middle. The CDR3 is made up of 16 amino acids. From germline, CDR1 is SGHNT and CDR2 YENEEA.

This clone came up a few times. The rearrangement links TRBV23-1 to TRBJ1-1; D is uncertain. TRBV23-1 is an open reading frame whose function is uncertain. V was clipped by 10 bases and J by 5 bases, with 17 bases between them. The CDR3 sequence is 13 residues long. The CDR3 nucleotides read TGCGCCACGCTTAGACTCCCGGGAACTGAAGCTTTCTTT. Its protein product is CATLRLPGTEAFF.

The V gene is TRBV12-5, the J gene TRBJ2-7; maybe TRBD2 (6 bases). Trimming stripped 3 bases from V and 4 bases from J, with 10 bases between. Germline assignment: CDR1 LGHNT and CDR2 FRNRAP. CDR3 length: 13 residues. CDR3 region: CASGFSSGYEQYF. The DNA of the CDR3 is TGTGCTAGTGGTTTTTCAAGCGGGTACGAGCAGTACTTC.

The rearrangement uses TRBV20-1 and TRBJ2-1; no reliable D call. Germline V gene lookup returns CDR1 DFQATT and CDR2 SNEGSKA (reference sequence). CDR3 length: 10 amino acids. The V end lost 6 bases, the J end lost 6 bases, and 6 bases lay between the germline ends. CDR3 in DNA: TGCAGTGCCCCCTTCAATGAGCAGTTCTTC. This gives the protein CSAPFNEQFF.

This rearrangement joins TRBV28 to TRBJ2-7, with TRBD1 identical over 10 bases. V gave up 6 bases and J gave up 7 bases; unmatched junction bases: 12. Germline CDR1 MDHEN, CDR2 SYDVKM. The CDR3 has 15 amino acids. The CDR3 DNA sequence: TGTGCCAGCAGCTCCCCCGGGACAGGGGCCCGGGAGCAGTACTTC. This codes for CASSSPGTGAREQYF.

The rearrangement uses TRBV27 and TRBJ2-5, with 14 nucleotides matching TRBD2. The germline V gene has CDR1 MNHEY and CDR2 SMNVEV (reference sequence). The CDR3 is made up of 17 amino acids. Unmatched junction bases numbered 6, after V lost 2 bases and J lost 4 bases. The CDR3 bases are TGTGCCAGCAGTTTAACCGGGGGACTAGCGGGGGTAGAGACCCAGTACTTC. Translating it yields CASSLTGGLAGVETQYF.

The chain couples TRBV5-1 to TRBJ2-5, with 13 bases that match TRBD2. The CDR3 is 16 amino acids. V dropped 2 bases and J dropped 4; count of bases not matched to a gene: 5. CDR1 SGHRS and CDR2 YFSETQ come from the germline V gene. The CDR3 region has the DNA TGCGCCAGCAGCTTAACTAGCGGGAGGGCCACAGAGACCCAGTACTTC. It codes for CASSLTSGRATETQYF.

The chain couples TRBV18 to TRBJ2-7, with 12 bases that match TRBD1. CDR1 is KGHSH and CDR2 is LQKENI in the germline V gene. With V trimmed by 3 bases and J by 9 bases, 6 bases remained unmatched. CDR3 size: 14 residues. This CDR3 is CASSPGQGALGQYF. In DNA, the CDR3 is TGTGCCAGCTCACCGGGACAGGGGGCGCTGGGGCAGTACTTC. Full variable domain (remainder filled in from reference TRBV18 and TRBJ2-7): NAGVMQNPRHLVRRRGQEARLRCSPMKGHSHVYWYRQLPEEGLKFMVYLQKENIIDESGMPKERFSAEFPKEGPSILRIQQVVRGDSAAYFCASSPGQGALGQYFGPGTRLTVT.

In this sample, this clone turned up once. This chain links TRBV6-5 with TRBJ2-5; tentative D call: TRBD2 (6 bases). CDR3 length equals 13 residues. The V end was cut by 7 bases, the J end by 5 bases, with 14 bases between. Germline V gene data show CDR1 as MNHEY and CDR2 as SVGAGI. CDR3 sequence reads: CASTQGGAETQYF. The CDR3 DNA sequence: TGTGCCAGCACTCAGGGCGGGGCGGAGACCCAGTACTTC.

This clone was counted a few times. The chain is built from TRBV9 and TRBJ2-7; D may be TRBD2 (5 bases). CDR1 is SGDLS, CDR2 YYNGEE, per germline. Trimming took 0 bases from V and 4 from J, leaving 8 bases between them. CDR3 size: 13 residues. The CDR3 DNA reads as TGTGCCAGCAGCGTAGGGACTTCTTACGAGCAGTACTTC. Its translation: CASSVGTSYEQYF. The whole variable domain, filled in from reference TRBV9 and TRBJ2-7, reads DSGVTQTPKHLITATGQRVTLRCSPRSGDLSVYWYQQSLDQGLQFLIQYYNGEERAKGNILERFSAQQFPDLHSELNLSSLELGDSALYFCASSVGTSYEQYFGPGTRLTVT.

This clone turned up a few times. The chain employs TRBV6-5 and TRBJ1-1; maybe TRBD1 (6 bases). In germline, CDR1 is MNHEY, CDR2 SVGAGI. V was trimmed by 8 bases and J by 4 bases, leaving 20 bases between them. This CDR3 has 15 residues. CDR3 coding DNA: TGTGCCAGCGGCACAGCGAGGGGGAGGGGCACTGAAGCTTTCTTT. This encodes CASGTARGRGTEAFF.

The V gene is TRBV29-1, the J gene TRBJ1-2; TRBD1 matches 11 bases. V was pared by 3 bases and J by 4 bases, with 4 bases of the junction left unmatched. The CDR3 has 14 amino acids. Per germline, CDR1 SQVTM and CDR2 ANQGSEA. The CDR3 loop reads CSVDLGTGGYGYTF. CDR3 nucleotide sequence: TGCAGCGTTGACCTCGGGACAGGGGGCTATGGCTACACCTTC.

This clone was seen a handful of times. The J gene is TRBJ2-5, the V gene TRBV9; 13 nucleotides match TRBD2. Germline loops: CDR1 SGDLS, CDR2 YYNGEE. The CDR3 consists of 16 residues. The trim removed 3 bases at V and 1 base at J, leaving 3 bases unmatched. CDR3 loop: CASSARLAGGQETQYF. The CDR3 bases are TGTGCCAGCAGCGCCCGACTAGCGGGGGGCCAAGAGACCCAGTACTTC.

Only a few counts were recorded for this clone. The rearrangement joins TRBV5-6 to TRBJ2-4; 8 nucleotides agree with TRBD1. The trim removed 1 base at V and 2 bases at J, leaving 8 bases unmatched. Germline V gives CDR1 SGHDT, CDR2 YYEEEE. CDR3 size: 17 residues. The CDR3 loop is CASSLRKTGVTKNIQYF. The CDR3 DNA reads TGTGCCAGCAGCTTGCGGAAGACAGGGGTGACCAAAAACATTCAGTACTTC.

This clone turned up a few times. The V and J genes are TRBV11-3 and TRBJ2-1; possible D gene TRBD2, 5 bases. Per germline, CDR1 SGHNT and CDR2 YENEEA. The germline V and J ends were trimmed by 0 bases and 9 bases, with 12 bases remaining between them. The CDR3 is 14 residues long. The CDR3 sequence is CASSLEGAGTEQFF. In DNA form, the CDR3 reads TGTGCCAGCAGCTTAGAGGGCGCGGGTACTGAGCAGTTCTTC. Filled out from reference TRBV11-3 and TRBJ2-1, the complete variable domain reads EAGVVQSPRYKIIEKKQPVAFWCNPISGHNTLYWYLQNLGQGPELLIRYENEEAVDDSQLPKDRFSAERLKGVDSTLKIQPAELGDSAVYLCASSLEGAGTEQFFGPGTRLTVL.

This clone has a handful of counts. The V call is TRBV7-6, the J call TRBJ1-4, with TRBD1 matching 8 bases. Per the germline V gene, CDR1 is SGHVS and CDR2 is FNYEAQ. V trimming: 5 bases; J trimming: 11 bases; junction bases outside the gene matches: 13. There are 15 residues in the CDR3. The CDR3 DNA follows: TGTGCCAGCAGCCCCCGGACAGGGACGGTCGAGAAACTGTTTTTT. Amino acids: CASSPRTGTVEKLFF. Combining the CDR3 with reference TRBV7-6 and TRBJ1-4 gives the whole variable domain GAGVSQSPRYKVTKRGQDVALRCDPISGHVSLYWYRQALGQGPEFLTYFNYEAQQDKSGLPNDRFSAERPEGSISTLTIQRTEQRDSAMYRCASSPRTGTVEKLFFGSGTQLSVL.

This clone showed up just a few times. The genes are TRBV4-1 and TRBJ1-4; no reliable D call. Deletions cut 2 bases from V and 0 bases from J, with 13 bases between. Germline CDR1 reads MGHRA; CDR2 reads YSYEKL. The CDR3 totals 17 residues. The CDR3 coding sequence is TGCGCCAGCAGCCAATTGTGGGCCGGCGCAACTAATGAAAAACTGTTTTTT. Translation gives CASSQLWAGATNEKLFF.